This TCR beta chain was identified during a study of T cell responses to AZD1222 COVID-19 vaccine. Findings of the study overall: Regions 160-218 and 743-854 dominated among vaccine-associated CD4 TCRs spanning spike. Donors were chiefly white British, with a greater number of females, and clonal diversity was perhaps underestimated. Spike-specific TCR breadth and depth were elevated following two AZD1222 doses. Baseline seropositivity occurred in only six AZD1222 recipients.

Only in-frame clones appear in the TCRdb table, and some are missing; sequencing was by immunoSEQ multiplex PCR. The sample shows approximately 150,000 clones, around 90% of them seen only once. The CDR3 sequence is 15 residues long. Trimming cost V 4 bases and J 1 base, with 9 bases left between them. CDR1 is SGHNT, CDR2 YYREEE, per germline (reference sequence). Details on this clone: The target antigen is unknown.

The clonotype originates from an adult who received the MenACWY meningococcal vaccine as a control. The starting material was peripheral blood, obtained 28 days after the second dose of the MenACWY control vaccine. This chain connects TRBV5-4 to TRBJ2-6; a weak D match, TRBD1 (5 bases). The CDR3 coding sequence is TGTGCCAGCAGCGCAGGACATTCTGGGGCCAACGTCCTGACTTTC. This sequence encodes CASSAGHSGANVLTF.